One sample yielded the 31 T cell receptor beta chains listed below, sequenced in a study of cytomegalovirus exposure and HLA in healthy donors. Amplification used 60 Vbeta primers and 13 Jbeta primers. Profiled with immunoSEQ multiplex PCR; TCRdb holds only in-frame clones, not every one. The table shows about 190,000 clones, with 70% to 90% occurring only once. Sequencing was done on a sample of PBMCs. All receptors come from a woman aged 30 to 39 in good health and CMV-seronegative.

Only one count was recorded for this clone. J is TRBJ2-4 and V is TRBV18, with 9 bases that match TRBD1. The CDR3 has 18 amino acids. Losses at the gene ends were 4 bases for V and 1 base for J; bases not matched to a gene: 11. Germline CDR1 reads KGHSH; CDR2 reads LQKENI. CDR3 coding DNA: TGTGCCAGCTCACTACTTGTACAGGGGGCGAGGGCCAAAAACATTCAGTACTTC. Translating it yields CASSLLVQGARAKNIQYF.

The V gene is TRBV9, the J gene TRBJ2-4; 7 bases fit TRBD1. The CDR3 covers 15 residues. The J segment lost 2 bases and the V segment lost 4 bases, leaving 6 bases of the junction unmatched. Looked up from germline, CDR1 is SGDLS and CDR2 is YYNGEE. The CDR3 sequence is CASSPGTVTKNIQYF. The CDR3 DNA reads as TGTGCCAGCAGCCCTGGGACAGTTACCAAAAACATTCAGTACTTC. The entire variable domain, with the rest obtained from reference TRBV9 and TRBJ2-4, is as follows: DSGVTQTPKHLITATGQRVTLRCSPRSGDLSVYWYQQSLDQGLQFLIQYYNGEERAKGNILERFSAQQFPDLHSELNLSSLELGDSALYFCASSPGTVTKNIQYFGAGTRLSVL.

Comments on this clone: One end of the junction varies from germline; a read error may be responsible. This sequence joins TRBV7-9 and TRBJ2-6; 7 bases match TRBD1. The germline CDR1 and CDR2 sequences are SEHNR and FQNEAQ (reference sequence). This CDR3 contains 17 residues. The CDR3 region is CASSPTGTVSGANGLTF. The CDR3 DNA reads TGTGCCAGCAGTCCCACTGGGACAGTCTCTGGGGCCAACGGCCTGACTTTC.

The chain has TRBV2 and TRBJ1-5; D possibly corresponds to TRBD1 (5 bases). The length of the CDR3 is 12 residues. Per germline, CDR1 SNHLY and CDR2 FYNNEI. V lost 7 bases and J lost 5, with 9 bases in between. CDR3 sequence: CASTLQDQPQHF. CDR3 nucleotides: TGTGCCAGCACCCTACAGGATCAGCCCCAGCATTTT.

The J gene is TRBJ2-1, the V gene TRBV30; TRBD2 aligns across 11 bases. The length of the CDR3 is 14 residues. J was trimmed by 5 bases and V by 3 bases; bases with no gene match: 3. Germline assignment: CDR1 GTSNPN and CDR2 SVGIG (reference sequence). CDR3 sequence reads: CAWSLAGGHNEQFF. The CDR3 nucleotides read TGTGCCTGGAGCCTAGCGGGAGGCCACAATGAGCAGTTCTTC.

This chain uses TRBV27 with TRBJ2-1, with TRBD2 matching over 8 bases. The CDR3 covers 18 residues. With V trimmed by 3 bases and J by 3 bases, 13 bases remained unmatched. Per the germline V gene, CDR1 is MNHEY and CDR2 is SMNVEV (reference sequence). The CDR3 DNA sequence: TGTGCCAGCAGTTTTAGGCGGGCTAGCGGGCTACTCTACAATGAGCAGTTCTTC. This sequence encodes CASSFRRASGLLYNEQFF.

The chain links TRBV15 to TRBJ2-1, with 10 bases that match TRBD1. The CDR3 length is 16 residues. The germline CDR1 and CDR2 sequences are LNHNV and YYDKDF (reference sequence). V lost 0 bases, J lost 6 bases, and 5 bases stayed unmatched. CDR3 in DNA: TGTGCCACCAGCAGAGATCCCGGGACAGGGGTCAATGAGCAGTTCTTC. Its protein product is CATSRDPGTGVNEQFF.

The V and J genes are TRBV21-1 and TRBJ1-5; TRBD1 is the table's D call and was not checked against the DNA. TRBV21-1 is reported as a pseudogene. This CDR3 comprises 16 residues. The CDR3 DNA is TGTGCCAGCAGCAATGGAGGACAGGTCCGGAGTCAGCCCCAGCATTTT. This sequence encodes CASSNGGQVRSQPQHF.

The J gene is TRBJ2-3, the V gene TRBV5-4, with D possibly matching TRBD2 (5 bases). Trimming removed 7 bases from V and 0 bases from J, with 15 bases in between. Looked up from germline, CDR1 is SGHNT and CDR2 is YYREEE (reference sequence). CDR3 length equals 15 residues. Here the CDR3 reads CASQRVSGSTDTQYF. As DNA, the CDR3 is TGTGCCAGCCAGAGGGTATCGGGGAGCACAGATACGCAGTATTTT.

V is TRBV7-2 and J is TRBJ2-2, with 7 nucleotides matching TRBD1. The CDR3 contains 15 residues. Germline lookup yields CDR1 SGHTA and CDR2 FQGNSA. The ends lost 5 bases at V and 7 bases at J; junction bases unmatched: 10. In DNA form, the CDR3 reads TGTGCCAGCAGCCGAGGACAGGCGTCTAGCGGGGAGCTGTTTTTT. Protein: CASSRGQASSGELFF. The full variable domain, in which reference TRBV7-2 and TRBJ2-2 provide the parts outside the CDR3, is GAGVSQSPSNKVTEKGKDVELRCDPISGHTALYWYRQSLGQGLEFLIYFQGNSAPDKSGLPSDRFSAERTGGSVSTLTIQRTQQEDSAVYLCASSRGQASSGELFFGEGSRLTVL.

This chain connects TRBV18 to TRBJ2-7; unclear D gene. The CDR3 sequence is 13 residues long. V was shortened by 2 bases and J by 0 bases, with 5 bases between the two germline ends. Germline loops: CDR1 KGHSH, CDR2 LQKENI. This CDR3 reads CASSPDNSYEQYF. For the CDR3, the DNA is TGTGCCAGCTCACCAGACAACTCCTACGAGCAGTACTTC.

Turning to this clone: Other nucleotide sequences from this sample produce the same CDR3. The V and J genes are TRBV5-1 and TRBJ2-3, with 10 bases aligning to TRBD1. V lost 4 bases, J lost 0 bases, and 2 bases stayed unmatched. This CDR3 has 15 residues. The germline V gene has CDR1 SGHRS and CDR2 YFSETQ. CDR3 loop: CASSPGQGSTDTQYF. CDR3 coding DNA: TGCGCCAGCAGCCCGGGACAGGGGAGCACAGATACGCAGTATTTT.

As concerns this clone: In the same sample, other DNA sequences code for this CDR3. The V and J genes are TRBV9 and TRBJ2-3, with 7 bases that match TRBD2. This CDR3 comprises 15 residues. The V and J ends lost 0 bases and 0 bases, in that order; junction bases with no gene match: 1. The germline gives CDR1 SGDLS, CDR2 YYNGEE. CDR3 sequence: CASSVGGGSTDTQYF. CDR3 nucleotide sequence: TGTGCCAGCAGCGTAGGGGGGGGAAGCACAGATACGCAGTATTTT.

The chain recombines TRBV28 with TRBJ2-7, with TRBD1 matching over 8 bases. The germline V gene has CDR1 MDHEN and CDR2 SYDVKM. This CDR3 spans 15 amino acids. V was pared by 6 bases and J by 4 bases, with 11 bases of the junction left unmatched. The CDR3 spells CASSRTGTGAYEQYF. Here the CDR3 DNA reads TGTGCCAGCAGCCGAACCGGGACAGGCGCGTACGAGCAGTACTTC.

The chain has TRBV6-5 and TRBJ2-7, with 13 bases fitting TRBD2. V dropped 6 bases and J dropped 5; count of bases not matched to a gene: 4. CDR1 and CDR2 from the germline V gene are MNHEY and SVGAGI. This CDR3 is built from 14 residues. The CDR3 nucleotides read TGTGCCAGCAGACGGACTAGCGGGAGTGACGAGCAGTACTTC. This codes for CASRRTSGSDEQYF.

This clone was observed a single time. The same CDR3 arises from other DNA sequences in this sample as well. V gene TRBV18 combines with J gene TRBJ2-7; D not resolved. The CDR3 contains 12 residues. Germline CDR1 and CDR2: KGHSH and LQKENI. The V and J ends lost 3 bases and 1 base respectively, with 4 bases between them. The CDR3 loop reads CASSPSSYEQYF. The CDR3, as DNA: TGTGCCAGCTCACCCTCTTCCTACGAGCAGTACTTC.

This clone was recorded a few times. The chain employs TRBV10-2 and TRBJ2-1, with 7 bases lining up with TRBD1. This CDR3 has 16 amino acids. With 3 bases clipped from V and 7 bases from J, the junction kept 12 bases outside the gene matches. The germline CDR1 and CDR2 sequences are WSHSY and SAAADI. This CDR3 is CASSDQGVGSGNEQFF. Written as DNA, the CDR3 is TGCGCCAGCAGTGATCAGGGGGTAGGAAGTGGGAATGAGCAGTTCTTC.

V is TRBV7-2 and J is TRBJ2-5, with a weak D call TRBD2 (6 bases). Germline-derived CDR1 and CDR2 are SGHTA and FQGNSA. Trimming left V 4 bases short and J 7 bases short, with 16 bases between. There are 14 residues in the CDR3. The CDR3 region is CASSSGTPAGTQYF. In DNA, the CDR3 is TGTGCCAGCAGCTCCGGGACTCCCGCGGGGACCCAGTACTTC.

This chain links TRBV9 with TRBJ2-5; possibly TRBD1 for D (6 bases). From germline, CDR1 is SGDLS and CDR2 YYNGEE. The CDR3 has 14 amino acids. V gave up 4 bases and J gave up 2 bases, with 12 bases separating them. This chain's CDR3 is CASSRTGQQETQYF. CDR3 bases: TGTGCCAGCAGCAGAACAGGGCAACAAGAGACCCAGTACTTC.

CDR3 sequence reads: CASGSDRGRLRGYTF. CDR3 coding DNA: TGTGCTAGTGGCTCGGACAGGGGCCGCCTGAGAGGCTACACCTTC. The chain joins TRBV12-5 to TRBJ1-2; 9 bases map to TRBD1. This CDR3 comprises 15 residues. CDR1 and CDR2 from the germline V gene are LGHNT and FRNRAP. V was clipped by 6 bases and J by 8 bases; unmatched bases: 13.

In nucleotides, the CDR3 is TGTGCCAGCAGCAATACAGGGGACTCTGGAAACACCATATATTTT. This encodes CASSNTGDSGNTIYF. The gene calls are TRBV6-5 and TRBJ1-3, with 7 bases lining up with TRBD1. This CDR3 region has 15 residues. V shed 6 bases and J 0 bases; nucleotides not matched to a gene: 5. Germline assignment: CDR1 MNHEY and CDR2 SVGAGI.

This chain joins TRBV28 and TRBJ1-2, with TRBD1 matching over 7 bases. Trimming at V came to 8 bases and at J to 7 bases, leaving 10 bases not matched to a gene. The CDR3 has 13 amino acids. The germline V gene has CDR1 MDHEN and CDR2 SYDVKM. CDR3: CASEGGGFSGYTF. In DNA, the CDR3 is TGTGCCAGCGAAGGGGGCGGTTTTAGTGGCTACACCTTC.

The chain links TRBV7-2 to TRBJ2-7, with 9 positions matching TRBD2. The junction had 6 bases not matched to a gene; V was cut back by 6 bases and J by 0 bases. The CDR3 length is 15 residues. Germline CDR1 and CDR2: SGHTA and FQGNSA. CDR3 coding DNA: TGTGCCAGCAGAAGAAGCGGGGGGAGCTCCTACGAGCAGTACTTC. It codes for CASRRSGGSSYEQYF.

The rearrangement joins TRBV6-6 to TRBJ2-5, with D perhaps TRBD1 (6 bases). The CDR3 covers 11 residues. V dropped 7 bases and J dropped 11 bases, with 14 bases sitting between them. Per germline, CDR1 MNHNY and CDR2 SVGAGI (reference sequence). The CDR3 spells CASTQGNVQYF. The DNA of the CDR3 is TGTGCCAGCACCCAGGGGAACGTACAGTACTTC.

This chain uses TRBV6-1 with TRBJ1-1; possible D gene TRBD1, 5 bases. This CDR3 has 15 residues. Germline V CDR1 and CDR2: MNHNS, SASEGT. Trimming left V 6 bases short and J 0 bases short, with 14 bases between. The CDR3 nucleotides are TGTGCCAGCAGACACGTCAGGGAAGTGAACACTGAAGCTTTCTTT. It yields the protein CASRHVREVNTEAFF.

On this clone: An end of the junction does not agree with germline; a read error may underlie this. This chain joins TRBV18 and TRBJ2-3; 7 nucleotides agree with TRBD1. Germline V lookup: CDR1 KGHSH, CDR2 LQKENI. The CDR3 has 13 residues. The CDR3 nucleotides are TGTGCCAGCCCACCGGGACAGACGGATACGCAGTATTTT. Its protein is CASPPGQTDTQYF.

This rearrangement joins TRBV18 to TRBJ1-6, with 10 bases identical to TRBD1. Germline CDR1 and CDR2: KGHSH and LQKENI. V shed 0 bases, J shed 9 bases, and the junction held 5 bases outside the gene matches. This CDR3 has 16 residues. CDR3 DNA sequence: TGTGCCAGCTCACCACCAAGCGGGACAGGGGTTTCACCCCTCCACTTT. This gives the protein CASSPPSGTGVSPLHF.

V usage is TRBV4-3 and J usage is TRBJ2-5; 7 nucleotides line up with TRBD1. CDR1 is LGHNA, CDR2 YSLEER, per germline. CDR3 size: 14 residues. V lost 3 bases to trimming and J lost 2 bases; unmatched junction nucleotides: 3. The CDR3 loop is CASSHGTVQETQYF. In DNA form, the CDR3 reads TGCGCCAGCAGCCACGGGACAGTTCAAGAGACCCAGTACTTC.

The chain is built from TRBV7-9 and TRBJ1-1; 8 bases match TRBD1. In germline, CDR1 is SEHNR, CDR2 FQNEAQ (reference sequence). Germline trimming cut 5 bases from V and 1 base from J; bases unmatched to any gene: 3. The CDR3 runs 14 residues. CDR3 protein: CASSPGQANTEAFF. The CDR3 DNA reads as TGTGCCAGCAGCCCGGGACAGGCGAACACTGAAGCTTTCTTT.

This clone was counted once. The chain has TRBV25-1 and TRBJ2-7; 12 bases agree with TRBD1. The CDR3 covers 16 residues. Germline V lookup: CDR1 MGHDK, CDR2 SYGVNS. V dropped 3 bases and J dropped 5; count of bases not matched to a gene: 8. The DNA of the CDR3 is TGTGCCAGCAGTGATCCCGGGACAGGGGGCATCGACGAGCAGTACTTC. Translating it yields CASSDPGTGGIDEQYF.

CDR3 sequence: CASSRITGGRELFF. The CDR3 region has the DNA TGTGCCAGTAGCCGAATAACAGGGGGCCGGGAGCTGTTTTTT. The chain joins TRBV19 to TRBJ2-2; 9 nucleotides agree with TRBD1. The CDR3 spans 14 residues. V shed 6 bases, J shed 9 bases, and the junction held 8 bases outside the gene matches. Per the germline V gene, CDR1 is LNHDA and CDR2 is SQIVND (reference sequence).